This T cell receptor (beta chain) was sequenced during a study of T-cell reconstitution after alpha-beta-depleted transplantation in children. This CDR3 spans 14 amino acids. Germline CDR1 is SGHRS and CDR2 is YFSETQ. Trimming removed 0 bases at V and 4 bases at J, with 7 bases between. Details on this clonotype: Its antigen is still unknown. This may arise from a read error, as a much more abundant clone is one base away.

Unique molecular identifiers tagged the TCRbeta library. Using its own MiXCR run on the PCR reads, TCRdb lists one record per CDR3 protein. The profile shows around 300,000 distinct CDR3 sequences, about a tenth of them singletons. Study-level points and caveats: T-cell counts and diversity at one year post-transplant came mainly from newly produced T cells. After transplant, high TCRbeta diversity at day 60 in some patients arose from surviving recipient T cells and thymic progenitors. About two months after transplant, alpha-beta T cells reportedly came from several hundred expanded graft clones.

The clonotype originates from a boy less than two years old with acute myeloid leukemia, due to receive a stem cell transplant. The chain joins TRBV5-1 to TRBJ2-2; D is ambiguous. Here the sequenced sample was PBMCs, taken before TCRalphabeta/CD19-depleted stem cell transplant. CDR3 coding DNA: TGCGCCAGCAGCTTGGGGATCCTCACCGGGGAGCTGTTTTTT. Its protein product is CASSLGILTGELFF. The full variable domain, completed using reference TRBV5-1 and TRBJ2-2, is KAGVTQTPRYLIKTRGQQVTLSCSPISGHRSVSWYQQTPGQGLQFLFEYFSETQRNKGNFPGRFSGRQFSNSRSEMNVSTLELGDSALYLCASSLGILTGELFFGEGSRLTVL.